This entry lists 23 T cell receptor beta chains sequenced from one sample in a study of blood T cell repertoires in COVID-19. The assay was immunoSEQ multiplex PCR, and TCRdb's table has in-frame clones only and misses some. The sample includes under 250,000 clones, nearly 90% of them seen just once. Sequencing used PBMCs or T cells enriched from blood (not recorded which). These receptors all stem from a man aged 25-45 years who had recovered from COVID-19.

The CDR3 nucleotides are TGTGCCAGCACCCCTAGGGGGTATGAAGCTTTCTTT. Its translation: CASTPRGYEAFF. This chain connects TRBV12-3 or TRBV12-4 to TRBJ1-1, with D perhaps TRBD1 (6 bases). The CDR3 length is 12 residues. V lost 7 bases, J lost 7 bases, and 13 bases lay in between.

V and J are TRBV27 and TRBJ2-7; 7 bases are a match to TRBD1. The germline CDR1 and CDR2 sequences are MNHEY and SMNVEV (reference sequence). V dropped 5 bases and J dropped 4; count of bases not matched to a gene: 5. The CDR3 runs 13 residues. CDR3 coding DNA: TGTGCCAGCAGTGCCGGACAGGCTTACGAGCAGTACTTC. Encoded protein: CASSAGQAYEQYF.

The gene calls are TRBV9 and TRBJ1-3; no clear D gene. Trimming removed 2 bases from V and 3 bases from J, with 12 bases in between. Germline CDR1 is SGDLS and CDR2 is YYNGEE. This CDR3 is 15 amino acids long. This CDR3 is CASSVGRLRGNTIYF. The CDR3 DNA follows: TGTGCCAGCAGCGTCGGGAGGCTGCGTGGAAACACCATATATTTT.

The chain joins TRBV9 to TRBJ2-1, with TRBD2 matching 10 bases. The germline V gene encodes CDR1 SGDLS and CDR2 YYNGEE. The CDR3 totals 18 residues. V trimming: 4 bases; J trimming: 4 bases; junction bases outside the gene matches: 14. Here the CDR3 DNA reads TGTGCCAGCAGCACCGAGGGCGGGCTAGCGGGGGTTTACAATGAGCAGTTCTTC. This gives the protein CASSTEGGLAGVYNEQFF.

This chain links TRBV6-5 with TRBJ2-3, with D possibly TRBD1 on 5 matching bases. The CDR3 has 15 amino acids. V was trimmed by 0 bases and J by 2 bases, leaving 9 bases between them. The germline V gene has CDR1 MNHEY and CDR2 SVGAGI. CDR3: CASSYSGVATDTQYF. CDR3 DNA: TGTGCCAGCAGTTACTCAGGGGTCGCCACAGATACGCAGTATTTT.

The rearrangement uses TRBV3-1 (or the pseudogene TRBV3-2) and TRBJ2-1, with D possibly being TRBD1 (6 bases). The CDR3 loop spans 16 amino acids. Trimming took 1 base from V and 2 from J, leaving 12 bases between them. Germline CDR1 reads LGHDT; CDR2 reads YNNKEL (reference sequence). DNA of the CDR3: TGTGCCAGCAGCCAAGTAGTGGACAGACCCTACAATGAGCAGTTCTTC. It codes for CASSQVVDRPYNEQFF.

This clone was seen a single time. CDR3 region: CASRPGQGDYEQYF. The CDR3 region has the DNA TGTGCCAGTAGACCAGGGCAGGGGGACTACGAGCAGTACTTC. The V call is TRBV19, the J call TRBJ2-7, with 7 bases matching TRBD1. CDR1 is LNHDA and CDR2 is SQIVND in the germline V gene (reference sequence). CDR3 length equals 14 residues. V lost 6 bases and J lost 3; bases outside the gene matches: 8.

The V call is TRBV5-1, the J call TRBJ1-6, with D unresolved. The CDR3 consists of 17 residues. V lost 5 bases to trimming and J lost 0 bases, with 15 bases between them. Germline V lookup: CDR1 SGHRS, CDR2 YFSETQ. The CDR3 DNA follows: TGCGCCAGCAGGAAGGACTCACAGAGCTCCTATAATTCACCCCTCCACTTT. Its translation: CASRKDSQSSYNSPLHF.

The chain links TRBV9 to TRBJ2-7; 15 bases line up with TRBD2. The CDR3 sequence is 18 residues long. Germline CDR1 reads SGDLS; CDR2 reads YYNGEE. V lost 2 bases to trimming and J lost 3 bases; unmatched junction nucleotides: 9. The CDR3 DNA follows: TGTGCCAGCAGCGTCGGGACTAGCGGGGGGATGTCATACTACGAGCAGTACTTC. Its translation: CASSVGTSGGMSYYEQYF.

The V gene is TRBV7-9, the J gene TRBJ1-2, with D tentatively TRBD1 (6 bases). Germline V gene data show CDR1 as SEHNR and CDR2 as FQNEAQ (reference sequence). V shed 5 bases and J shed 8 bases, with 12 bases lying between them. The CDR3 contains 12 residues. The CDR3 loop reads CASSVQGGGYTF. CDR3 bases: TGTGCCAGCAGCGTACAGGGTGGAGGCTACACCTTC.

The V gene is TRBV6-5, the J gene TRBJ1-2; D is possibly TRBD1 (5 bases). The germline gives CDR1 MNHEY, CDR2 SVGAGI. The CDR3 is 13 amino acids. The V end lost 2 bases, the J end lost 10 bases, and 14 bases lay between the germline ends. CDR3: CASSYDSSDVYTF. CDR3 in DNA: TGTGCCAGCAGTTACGACAGTTCCGACGTCTACACCTTC.

The chain recombines TRBV3-1 (or the pseudogene TRBV3-2) with TRBJ1-6, with a weak D call TRBD1 (6 bases). V was pared by 8 bases and J by 10 bases, with 18 bases between. Germline CDR1 reads LGHDT; CDR2 reads YNNKEL (reference sequence). The CDR3 has 14 amino acids. The CDR3 loop reads CASRWRTEKSPLHF. The CDR3 DNA reads as TGTGCCAGCCGTTGGAGGACAGAAAAATCACCCCTCCACTTT.

This clone qualifies as medium-sized (0.01 to 0.1%). The genes are TRBV21-1 and TRBJ1-2; the D call TRBD1 from the table was never checked on the DNA. TRBV21-1 is tagged as a pseudogene. The CDR3 has 13 residues. The CDR3 nucleotides read TGTGCCAGCAGCACGACACGAAACTATGGCTACACCTTC. Its protein product is CASSTTRNYGYTF.

V gene TRBV18 combines with J gene TRBJ1-6; tentative D call: TRBD1 (6 bases). Germline loops: CDR1 KGHSH, CDR2 LQKENI. This CDR3 spans 17 amino acids. V gave up 5 bases and J gave up 3 bases, with 17 bases separating them. The DNA for the CDR3 is TGTGCCAGCTCAAACAACTACGAGACAGGCTATAATTCACCCCTCCACTTT. Protein sequence: CASSNNYETGYNSPLHF.

This clone occurred once. The V and J genes are TRBV14 and TRBJ1-2; 7 bases match TRBD1. The CDR3 runs to 13 residues. The germline CDR1 and CDR2 sequences are SGHDN and FVKESK. V shed 1 base, J shed 8 bases, and the junction held 4 bases outside the gene matches. The CDR3 reads CASSQVQGMGYTF. In DNA, the CDR3 is TGTGCCAGCAGCCAAGTACAGGGGATGGGCTACACCTTC.

This clone was recorded a few times. This sequence joins TRBV12-3 or TRBV12-4 and TRBJ1-5; D uncertain. Trimming left V 4 bases short and J 4 bases short, with 8 bases between. This CDR3 is built from 13 residues. The CDR3 is CASSSDGNQPQHF. The CDR3 bases are TGTGCCAGCAGTTCCGACGGGAATCAGCCCCAGCATTTT.

The V gene is TRBV19, the J gene TRBJ2-7; D is undetermined. This CDR3 is built from 13 residues. Germline lookup yields CDR1 LNHDA and CDR2 SQIVND (reference sequence). With 5 bases removed from V and 2 bases from J, the gap between germline ends came to 10 bases. CDR3 bases: TGTGCCAGTAGTTTTTCGGTTACCTACGAGCAGTACTTC. This translates into CASSFSVTYEQYF.

This rearrangement joins TRBV12-3 or TRBV12-4 to TRBJ1-2, with TRBD1 as a possible D gene (5 bases). The CDR3 contains 13 residues. Deletions cut 7 bases from V and 2 bases from J, with 11 bases between. CDR3 coding DNA: TGTGCCAGCAAAATGACAGTAAACTATGGCTACACCTTC. This gives the protein CASKMTVNYGYTF.

This chain connects TRBV7-8 to TRBJ2-7; TRBD2 matches 7 bases. This CDR3 spans 13 amino acids. Germline-derived CDR1 and CDR2 are SGHVS and FQNEAQ. V shed 3 bases and J 3 bases; nucleotides not matched to a gene: 2. Here the CDR3 DNA reads TGTGCCAGCAGCTTGGGGGGGGACTACGAGCAGTACTTC. Its protein product is CASSLGGDYEQYF.

This clone was recorded once. The J gene is TRBJ1-1, the V gene TRBV11-2; 7 bases are a match to TRBD1. Germline trimming cut 5 bases from V and 4 bases from J; bases unmatched to any gene: 4. Germline V gene lookup returns CDR1 SGHAT and CDR2 FQNNGV. CDR3 length: 13 amino acids. The CDR3 loop reads CASSQQGITEAFF. The CDR3 DNA reads TGTGCCAGCAGCCAACAGGGGATCACTGAAGCTTTCTTT.

This clone was observed once. The CDR3 sequence is CASSLRTSGGSYNEQFF. Written as DNA, the CDR3 is TGTGCCAGCAGCTTACGGACTAGCGGGGGGTCCTACAATGAGCAGTTCTTC. This chain connects TRBV7-2 to TRBJ2-1, with 14 bases matching TRBD2. The V segment lost 2 bases and the J segment 1 base; nucleotides outside the gene matches: 1. This CDR3 comprises 17 residues. CDR1 SGHTA and CDR2 FQGNSA come from the germline V gene.

The chain couples TRBV2 to TRBJ2-7; no firm D call. Trimming left V 10 bases short and J 4 bases short, with 17 bases between. CDR1 is SNHLY and CDR2 is FYNNEI in the germline V gene. The CDR3 covers 13 residues. The CDR3 loop is CATILGPSYEQYF. The CDR3 DNA is TGTGCCACCATTCTAGGCCCCTCATACGAGCAGTACTTC.

V gene TRBV7-9 combines with J gene TRBJ2-3; 7 bases align to TRBD1. Germline-derived CDR1 and CDR2 are SEHNR and FQNEAQ (reference sequence). Trimming took 2 bases from V and 5 from J; bases not matched to a gene: 10. The CDR3 loop spans 16 amino acids. This CDR3 reads CASSLSTGASQDTQYF. The DNA of the CDR3 is TGTGCCAGCAGCTTATCCACAGGGGCCAGCCAAGATACGCAGTATTTT.